The rows below give T cell receptor beta chains drawn from one sample of a study of blood T cell repertoires in COVID-19. Assay: immunoSEQ multiplex PCR; the TCRdb copy retains only in-frame clones and omits some. This table has some 230,000 clones, 80% to 90% appearing once. The sequencing sample was made of peripheral blood. The source is a man aged 40-50 years with acute or convalescent COVID-19. The CDR3 runs from the conserved cysteine through the conserved F or W. Each record gives: V gene, clone size, J gene, D gene, CDR3 DNA, CDR3 protein. A D gene is named only where the DNA matches it firmly. A row's size may be missing; if present it is once, few, many or a size class.

V: TRBV6-6
size: NA
J: TRBJ2-7
D: TRBD2
DNA: TGTGCCAGCAGTCCCCCCCCGACTAGCGGGGGTTTCTACGAGCAGTACTTC
CDR3: CASSPPPTSGGFYEQYF

V: TRBV19
size: NA
J: TRBJ2-1
D: NA
DNA: TGTGCCAGTAGTATAGATAACAATCCAAACAATGAGCAGTTCTTC
CDR3: CASSIDNNPNNEQFF

V: TRBV24-1
size: NA
J: TRBJ1-5
D: NA
DNA: TGTGCCACCAGTGATTTGAGGGGATTTCAGCCCCAGCATTTT
CDR3: CATSDLRGFQPQHF

V: TRBV5-1
size: NA
J: TRBJ2-5
D: TRBD1
DNA: TGCGCCAGCAGCTCCAATTACAGGGGCGGACAAGAGACCCAGTACTTC
CDR3: CASSSNYRGGQETQYF

V: TRBV28
size: NA
J: TRBJ1-1
D: NA
DNA: TGTGCCAGCACCCCGGTCCACAGGGTCACTGAAGCTTTCTTT
CDR3: CASTPVHRVTEAFF

V: TRBV23-1
size: NA
J: TRBJ1-5
D: NA
DNA: TGCGCCAGCAGCCACGATCAGGGACCCCAGCATTTT
CDR3: CASSHDQGPQHF

V: TRBV3-1/TRBV3-2
size: NA
J: TRBJ1-5
D: NA
DNA: TGTGCCAGCAGCCAAAGCCGGGGGGCGGACCAGCCCCAGCATTTT
CDR3: CASSQSRGADQPQHF

V: TRBV6-4
size: NA
J: TRBJ2-7
D: NA
DNA: TGTGCCAGCATTTGGGGGCTGGGATACGCGAGTGAGCAGTACTTC
CDR3: CASIWGLGYASEQYF

V: TRBV9
size: NA
J: TRBJ2-2
D: TRBD2
DNA: TGTGCCAGCACCTTGAGCGGGGGGGCATCCACCGGGGAGCTGTTTTTT
CDR3: CASTLSGGASTGELFF

V: TRBV28
size: once
J: TRBJ1-2
D: NA
DNA: TGTGCCAGCAGTTTGCGGCCAGAAATGGTGTGGGGCTACACCTTC
CDR3: CASSLRPEMVWGYTF

V: TRBV27
size: few
J: TRBJ1-4
D: NA
DNA: TGTGCCAGCAGTTCACTACAGGGCTATAATGAAAAACTGTTTTTT
CDR3: CASSSLQGYNEKLFF

V: TRBV5-1
size: NA
J: TRBJ1-1
D: TRBD1
DNA: TGCGCCAGCAGCCGGACAGGGACACTGAACACTGAAGCTTTCTTT
CDR3: CASSRTGTLNTEAFF

V: TRBV7-2
size: few
J: TRBJ2-3
D: NA
DNA: TGTGCCAGCAGCTTACACAGCGGGGACACATCTGATACGCAGTATTTT
CDR3: CASSLHSGDTSDTQYF

V: TRBV7-3
size: NA
J: TRBJ2-3
D: TRBD2
DNA: TGTGCCAGCAGCTTAGGTCGTCTAGCGGGGGCCCGGTCAACAGATACGCAGTATTTT
CDR3: CASSLGRLAGARSTDTQYF

V: TRBV5-1
size: NA
J: TRBJ1-3
D: TRBD1
DNA: TGCGCCAGCAGCTCAGGGGGAGTCGGAAACACCATATATTTT
CDR3: CASSSGGVGNTIYF

V: TRBV5-5
size: NA
J: TRBJ1-3
D: TRBD1
DNA: TGTGCCAGCAGCGCACAGGGGAACACCATATATTTT
CDR3: CASSAQGNTIYF

V: TRBV7-9
size: NA
J: TRBJ2-1
D: NA
DNA: TGTGCCAGCAGCTTAGGGGGCGGGGACTACAATGAGCAGTTCTTC
CDR3: CASSLGGGDYNEQFF

V: TRBV19
size: NA
J: TRBJ2-6
D: TRBD1
DNA: TGTGCCAGTGGGGACAGGGGCAACTCTGGGGCCAACGTCCTGACTTTC
CDR3: CASGDRGNSGANVLTF

V: TRBV5-6
size: NA
J: TRBJ2-5
D: NA
DNA: TGTGCCAGCAGCTTTGAGGCCCAAGAGACCCAGTACTTC
CDR3: CASSFEAQETQYF

V: TRBV30
size: NA
J: TRBJ2-7
D: NA
DNA: TGTGCCTGGAGCAGGTATTCGACCTACGAGCAGTACTTC
CDR3: CAWSRYSTYEQYF

V: TRBV7-2
size: NA
J: TRBJ2-3
D: NA
DNA: TGTGCCAGCAGCTTAGGGGGCGTGGTTGGTGCAGATACGCAGTATTTT
CDR3: CASSLGGVVGADTQYF

V: TRBV6-4
size: NA
J: TRBJ2-1
D: NA
DNA: TGTGCCAGCAGTAAAGAGGGTTCCTACAATGAGCAGTTCTTC
CDR3: CASSKEGSYNEQFF

V: TRBV28
size: NA
J: TRBJ2-6
D: NA
DNA: TGTGCCAGCAAGGACACCTCTGGGGCCAACGTCCTGACTTTC
CDR3: CASKDTSGANVLTF

V: TRBV2
size: NA
J: TRBJ2-1
D: NA
DNA: TGTGCCAGCAGTGAGAAGCGCCTAAGCTCCTACAATGAGCAGTTCTTC
CDR3: CASSEKRLSSYNEQFF

V: TRBV12-3/TRBV12-4
size: NA
J: TRBJ2-7
D: NA
DNA: TGTGCCAGCAGCCAGGAATTCTCCTACGAGCAGTACTTC
CDR3: CASSQEFSYEQYF

V: TRBV7-8
size: NA
J: TRBJ1-3
D: NA
DNA: TGTGCCAGCAGGACTCAAGGGGGATCTGGAAACACCATATATTTT
CDR3: CASRTQGGSGNTIYF

V: TRBV13
size: NA
J: TRBJ1-1
D: NA
DNA: TGTGCCAGCCGAAGAGAGATAAACACTGAAGCTTTCTTT
CDR3: CASRREINTEAFF

V: TRBV5-1
size: NA
J: TRBJ1-6
D: NA
DNA: TGCGCCAGCAGTGAGACAGAGCTTGGGAATTCACCCCTCCACTTT
CDR3: CASSETELGNSPLHF

V: TRBV6-4
size: NA
J: TRBJ1-5
D: TRBD1
DNA: TGTGCCAGCAGCAGGGGGCTTCGCCAGCCCCAGCATTTT
CDR3: CASSRGLRQPQHF

V: TRBV28
size: once
J: TRBJ2-1
D: TRBD1
DNA: TGTGCCAGCAGTTTGGTCGGGACAGGGTTTCTTTACAATGAGCAGTTCTTC
CDR3: CASSLVGTGFLYNEQFF

V: TRBV2
size: once
J: TRBJ2-1
D: TRBD2
DNA: TGTGCCAGCATGTCGACTAGCGGGATTGGGGCTTACAATGAGCAGTTCTTC
CDR3: CASMSTSGIGAYNEQFF

V: TRBV19
size: NA
J: TRBJ1-4
D: NA
DNA: TGTGCCAGTAGTATGGGAAGGACAGCCCTCGTAGTTGGAAAACTGTTTTTT
CDR3: CASSMGRTALVVGKLFF

V: TRBV9
size: NA
J: TRBJ2-2
D: NA
DNA: TGTGCCAGCAGCGTAAGGAGGAACGGGGAGCTGTTTTTT
CDR3: CASSVRRNGELFF

V: TRBV7-9
size: NA
J: TRBJ2-5
D: TRBD2
DNA: TGTGCCAGCAGCTTACGCGGGGGGGGCCAAGAGACCCAGTACTTC
CDR3: CASSLRGGGQETQYF

V: TRBV27
size: NA
J: TRBJ2-5
D: NA
DNA: TGTGCCAGCAGTCCCACTACCCAAGAGACCCAGTACTTC
CDR3: CASSPTTQETQYF

V: TRBV10-1
size: NA
J: TRBJ2-7
D: TRBD1
DNA: TGCGCCAGCAGTGACCCTGCGGGACAGGGGTCCCACGAGCAGTACTTC
CDR3: CASSDPAGQGSHEQYF

V: TRBV14
size: NA
J: TRBJ1-4
D: TRBD1
DNA: TGTGCCAGCAGCCAAGAAGACAGGGTGCCCTCTGAAAAACTGTTTTTT
CDR3: CASSQEDRVPSEKLFF

V: TRBV9
size: once
J: TRBJ1-2
D: TRBD1
DNA: TGTGCCAGCAGCGCAGGACAGGGCCCGTCTCTTGGCTACACCTTC
CDR3: CASSAGQGPSLGYTF

V: TRBV19
size: NA
J: TRBJ1-2
D: NA
DNA: TGTGCCACCTCGACAGGCTACTATGGCTACACCTTC
CDR3: CATSTGYYGYTF

V: TRBV5-1
size: NA
J: TRBJ2-7
D: NA
DNA: TGCGCCAGCAGTACCTCCTCCGGGGTGTACGAGCAGTACTTC
CDR3: CASSTSSGVYEQYF

V: TRBV6-5
size: NA
J: TRBJ2-5
D: NA
DNA: TGTGCCAGCAGCCCACAGCGGGCGGAGACCCAGTACTTC
CDR3: CASSPQRAETQYF

V: TRBV5-1
size: once
J: TRBJ2-3
D: NA
DNA: TGCGCCAGCAGCTCTGGCACAGATACGCAGTATTTT
CDR3: CASSSGTDTQYF

V: TRBV19
size: NA
J: TRBJ2-3
D: TRBD2
DNA: TGTGCCAGTAGTCCTAGCGGGGGTCTTACAGATACGCAGTATTTT
CDR3: CASSPSGGLTDTQYF

V: TRBV3-1/TRBV3-2
size: NA
J: TRBJ2-7
D: TRBD2
DNA: TGTGCCAGCAGCCATCGGACCGGGACTAGCGGGGCGTTTTTC
CDR3: CASSHRTGTSGAFF

V: TRBV6-5
size: NA
J: TRBJ1-2
D: TRBD1
DNA: TGTGCCAGCAGTTCCTGGACAGGGGTTAATTATGGCTACACCTTC
CDR3: CASSSWTGVNYGYTF

V: TRBV3-1/TRBV3-2
size: NA
J: TRBJ1-5
D: NA
DNA: TGTGCCAGCAGCCCCCTGGTCGGTGGGCCCCAGCATTTT
CDR3: CASSPLVGGPQHF

V: TRBV9
size: NA
J: TRBJ2-1
D: TRBD2
DNA: TGTGCCAGCAGCGTAGTAGGAGGCCTGGGGGGGAGCTCCTACAATGAGCAGTTCTTC
CDR3: CASSVVGGLGGSSYNEQFF

V: TRBV11-2
size: NA
J: TRBJ1-6
D: TRBD1
DNA: TGTGCCAGCAGCTTAAGGGGTGTGACAGGGGGGTATTCACCCCTCCACTTT
CDR3: CASSLRGVTGGYSPLHF

V: TRBV20-1
size: NA
J: TRBJ1-1
D: NA
DNA: TGCAGTGCTAGGCAGGACACTGAAGCTTTCTTT
CDR3: CSARQDTEAFF

V: TRBV5-4
size: NA
J: TRBJ1-2
D: NA
DNA: TGTGCCAGCAGCTACACAACCGGGACACTGAACTATGGCTACACCTTC
CDR3: CASSYTTGTLNYGYTF

V: TRBV19
size: NA
J: TRBJ1-2
D: TRBD1
DNA: TGTGCCAGTAGTATTCAACAGGGGGTACCGACCTTC
CDR3: CASSIQQGVPTF

V: TRBV7-3
size: NA
J: TRBJ2-2
D: NA
DNA: TGTGCCAGCAGCTTCGCCTCGAGCACGAACACCGGGGAGCTGTTTTTT
CDR3: CASSFASSTNTGELFF

V: TRBV10-3
size: NA
J: TRBJ1-2
D: NA
DNA: TGTGCCATCAGGATCCGGGACAACCCTAACTATGGCTACACCTTC
CDR3: CAIRIRDNPNYGYTF

V: TRBV3-1/TRBV3-2
size: NA
J: TRBJ1-1
D: NA
DNA: TGTGCCAGCAGCCAAGTTGGCTCAGAAGCTTTCTTT
CDR3: CASSQVGSEAFF

V: TRBV6-6
size: NA
J: TRBJ1-1
D: NA
DNA: TGTGCCAGCAGTTACTCGGGGGGAACTGAAGCTTTCTTT
CDR3: CASSYSGGTEAFF

V: TRBV7-3
size: NA
J: TRBJ1-2
D: NA
DNA: TGTGCCAGCAGCTCCACCAGGGAAGATGGCTACACCTTC
CDR3: CASSSTREDGYTF

V: TRBV7-9
size: NA
J: TRBJ1-5
D: NA
DNA: TGTGCCAGCAGCTTAGACGGGGGGATTCAGCCCCAGCATTTT
CDR3: CASSLDGGIQPQHF